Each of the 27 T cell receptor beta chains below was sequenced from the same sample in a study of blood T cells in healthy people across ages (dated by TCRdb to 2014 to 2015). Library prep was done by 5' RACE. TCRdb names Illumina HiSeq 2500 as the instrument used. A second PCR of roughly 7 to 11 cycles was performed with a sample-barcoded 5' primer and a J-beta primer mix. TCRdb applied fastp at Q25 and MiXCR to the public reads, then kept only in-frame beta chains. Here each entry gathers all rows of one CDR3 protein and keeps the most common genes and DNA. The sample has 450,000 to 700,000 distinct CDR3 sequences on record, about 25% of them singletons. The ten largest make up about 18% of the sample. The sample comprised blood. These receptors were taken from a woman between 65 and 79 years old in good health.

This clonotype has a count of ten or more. CDR3 DNA sequence: TGTGCCAGCAGTCGTGGGACAGAAAATCAGCCCCAGCATTTT. Its translation is CASSRGTENQPQHF. The chain is built from TRBV9 and TRBJ1-5; 7 bases match TRBD1. V gave up 5 bases and J gave up 4 bases; unmatched junction bases: 6. The CDR3 length is 14 residues. Germline V CDR1 and CDR2: SGDLS, YYNGEE.

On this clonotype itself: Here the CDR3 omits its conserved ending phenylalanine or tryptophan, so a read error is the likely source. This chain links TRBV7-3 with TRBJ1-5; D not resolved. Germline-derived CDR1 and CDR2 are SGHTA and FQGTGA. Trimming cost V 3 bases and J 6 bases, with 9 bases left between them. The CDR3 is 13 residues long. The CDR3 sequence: CASSLGWGQPQHL. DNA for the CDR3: TGTGCCAGCAGCTTGGGGTGGGGTCAGCCCCAGCATCTT.

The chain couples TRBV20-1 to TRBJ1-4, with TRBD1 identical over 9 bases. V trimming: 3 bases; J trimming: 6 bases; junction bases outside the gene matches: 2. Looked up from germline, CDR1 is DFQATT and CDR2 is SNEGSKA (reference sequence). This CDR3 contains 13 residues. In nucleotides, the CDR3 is TGCAGTGCTAGCTGGGACAGGGATGAAAAACTGTTTTTT. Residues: CSASWDRDEKLFF.

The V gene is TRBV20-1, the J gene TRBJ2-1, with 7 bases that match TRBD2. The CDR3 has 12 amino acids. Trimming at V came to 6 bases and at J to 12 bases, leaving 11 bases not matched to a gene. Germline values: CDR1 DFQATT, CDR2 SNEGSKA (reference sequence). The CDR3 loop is CSAGGSPIAQFF. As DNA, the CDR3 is TGCAGTGCGGGCGGGAGTCCAATTGCGCAGTTCTTC.

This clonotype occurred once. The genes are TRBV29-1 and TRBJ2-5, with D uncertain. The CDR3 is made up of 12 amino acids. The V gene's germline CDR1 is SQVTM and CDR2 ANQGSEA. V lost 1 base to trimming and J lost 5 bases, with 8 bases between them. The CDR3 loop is CSVEGVLETQYF. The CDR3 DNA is TGCAGCGTTGAAGGCGTTTTGGAGACCCAGTACTTC. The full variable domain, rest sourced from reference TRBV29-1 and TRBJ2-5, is SAVISQKPSRDICQRGTSLTIQCQVDSQVTMMFWYRQQPGQSLTLIATANQGSEATYESGFVIDKFPISRPNLTFSTLTVSNMSPEDSSIYLCSVEGVLETQYFGPGTRLLVL.

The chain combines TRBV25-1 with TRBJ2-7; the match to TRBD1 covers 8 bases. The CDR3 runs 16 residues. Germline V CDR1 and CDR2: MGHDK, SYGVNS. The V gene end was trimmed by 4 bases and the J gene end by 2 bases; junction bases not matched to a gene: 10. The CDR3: CASSAPPGQETYEQYF. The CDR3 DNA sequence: TGTGCCAGCAGTGCACCGCCGGGACAGGAAACCTACGAGCAGTACTTC.

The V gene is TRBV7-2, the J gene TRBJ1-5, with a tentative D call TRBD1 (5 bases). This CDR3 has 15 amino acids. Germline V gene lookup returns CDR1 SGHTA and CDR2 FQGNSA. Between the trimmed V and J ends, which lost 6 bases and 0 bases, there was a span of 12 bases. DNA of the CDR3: TGTGCCAGCAGTGCAGACAGAAATAGCAATCAGCCCCAGCATTTT. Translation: CASSADRNSNQPQHF. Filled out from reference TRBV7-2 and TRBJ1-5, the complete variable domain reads GAGVSQSPSNKVTEKGKDVELRCDPISGHTALYWYRQSLGQGLEFLIYFQGNSAPDKSGLPSDRFSAERTGGSVSTLTIQRTQQEDSAVYLCASSADRNSNQPQHFGDGTRLSIL.

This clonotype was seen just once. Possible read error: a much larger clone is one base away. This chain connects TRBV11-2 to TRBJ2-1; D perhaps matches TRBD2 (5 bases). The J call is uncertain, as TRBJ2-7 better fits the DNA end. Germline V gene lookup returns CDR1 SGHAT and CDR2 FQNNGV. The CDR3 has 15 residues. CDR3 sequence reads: CAGSLASGNFYEQYF. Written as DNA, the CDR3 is TGTGCCGGCAGCTTAGCCTCCGGGAATTTCTACGAGCAGTACTTC.

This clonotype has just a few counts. CDR3 coding DNA: TGCAGTGCACGGAGCTCGGCTAGCGGGGATTCACCCCTCCACTTT. Protein: CSARSSASGDSPLHF. The chain combines TRBV20-1 with TRBJ1-6; D remains ambiguous. This CDR3 contains 15 residues. CDR1 and CDR2 from the germline V gene are DFQATT and SNEGSKA (reference sequence). V gave up 6 bases and J gave up 8 bases, with 20 bases separating them.

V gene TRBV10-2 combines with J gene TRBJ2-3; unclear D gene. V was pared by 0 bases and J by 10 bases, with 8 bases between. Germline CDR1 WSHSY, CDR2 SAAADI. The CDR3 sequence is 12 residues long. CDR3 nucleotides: TGCGCCAGCAGTGAGTCCGGGCTCGCGCAGTATTTT. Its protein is CASSESGLAQYF.

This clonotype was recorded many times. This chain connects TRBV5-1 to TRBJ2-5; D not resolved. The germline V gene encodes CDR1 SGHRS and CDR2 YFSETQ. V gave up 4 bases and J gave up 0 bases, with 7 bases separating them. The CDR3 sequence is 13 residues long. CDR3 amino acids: CASSRLDQETQYF. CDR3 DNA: TGCGCCAGCAGCCGTCTAGACCAAGAGACCCAGTACTTC.

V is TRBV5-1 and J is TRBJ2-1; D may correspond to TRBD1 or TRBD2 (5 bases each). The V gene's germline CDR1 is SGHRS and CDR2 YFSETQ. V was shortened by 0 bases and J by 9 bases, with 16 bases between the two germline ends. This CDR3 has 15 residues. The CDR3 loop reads CASSLGPGLPTEQFF. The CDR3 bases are TGCGCCAGCAGCTTGGGCCCGGGGCTTCCGACTGAGCAGTTCTTC.

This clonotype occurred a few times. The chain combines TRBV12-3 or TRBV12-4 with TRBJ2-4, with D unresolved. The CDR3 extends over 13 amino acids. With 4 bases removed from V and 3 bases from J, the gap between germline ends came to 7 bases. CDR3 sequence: CASSSNGKNIQYF. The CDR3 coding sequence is TGTGCCAGCAGTTCAAACGGCAAAAACATTCAGTACTTC.

The CDR3 DNA sequence: TGTGCCAGCAGTGATGGTGGCGGGGTTCAAGAGACCCAGTACTTC. Its protein product is CASSDGGGVQETQYF. This chain connects TRBV25-1 to TRBJ2-5; tentative D call: TRBD2 (6 bases). Trimming left V 3 bases short and J 2 bases short, with 13 bases between. The germline gives CDR1 MGHDK, CDR2 SYGVNS. The CDR3 covers 15 residues.

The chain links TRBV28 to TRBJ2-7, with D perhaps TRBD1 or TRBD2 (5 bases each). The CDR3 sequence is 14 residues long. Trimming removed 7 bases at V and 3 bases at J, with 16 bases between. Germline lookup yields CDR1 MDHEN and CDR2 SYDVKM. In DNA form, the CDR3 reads TGTGCCAGCAAGGGCGCAGGGAGTCACTACGAGCAGTACTTC. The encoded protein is CASKGAGSHYEQYF.

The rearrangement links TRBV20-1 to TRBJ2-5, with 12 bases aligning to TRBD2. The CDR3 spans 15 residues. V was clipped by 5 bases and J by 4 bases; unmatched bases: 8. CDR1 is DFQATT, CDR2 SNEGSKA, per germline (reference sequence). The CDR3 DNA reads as TGCAGTGCTGCACTAGCGGGGGGCGTCGGAGAGACCCAGTACTTC. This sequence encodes CSAALAGGVGETQYF.

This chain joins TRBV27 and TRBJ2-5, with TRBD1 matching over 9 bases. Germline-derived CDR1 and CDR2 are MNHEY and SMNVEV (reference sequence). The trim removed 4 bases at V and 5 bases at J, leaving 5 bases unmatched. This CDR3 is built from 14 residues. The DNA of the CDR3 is TGTGCCAGCAGTTGGACAGGGGCAGGGGAGACCCAGTACTTC. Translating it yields CASSWTGAGETQYF.

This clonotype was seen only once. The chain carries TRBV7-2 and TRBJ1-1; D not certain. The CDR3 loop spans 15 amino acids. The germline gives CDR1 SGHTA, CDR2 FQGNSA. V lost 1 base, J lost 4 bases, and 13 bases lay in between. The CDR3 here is CASSLGYLGGTEAFF. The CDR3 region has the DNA TGTGCCAGCAGCTTAGGATACTTGGGCGGCACTGAAGCTTTCTTT.

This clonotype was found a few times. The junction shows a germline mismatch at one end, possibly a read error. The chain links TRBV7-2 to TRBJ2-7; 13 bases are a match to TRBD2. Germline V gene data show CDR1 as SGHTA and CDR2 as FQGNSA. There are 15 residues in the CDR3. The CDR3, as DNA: TGTGCCAGCAGCTTATCCCAGACTAGCGGGGGGCTGCGCTTCTTC. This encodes CASSLSQTSGGLRFF.

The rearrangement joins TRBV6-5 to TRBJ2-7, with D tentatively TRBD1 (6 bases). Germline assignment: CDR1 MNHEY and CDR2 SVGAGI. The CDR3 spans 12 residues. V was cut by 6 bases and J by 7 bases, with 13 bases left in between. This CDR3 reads CASRRGIGEQYF. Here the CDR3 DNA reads TGTGCCAGCAGGAGGGGGATTGGGGAGCAGTACTTC.

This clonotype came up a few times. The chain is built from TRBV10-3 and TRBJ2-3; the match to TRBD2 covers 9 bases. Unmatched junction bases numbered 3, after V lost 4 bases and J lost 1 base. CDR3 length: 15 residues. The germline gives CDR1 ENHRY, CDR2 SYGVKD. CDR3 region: CAISGLAGGTDTQYF. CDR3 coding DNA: TGTGCCATCAGTGGGTTAGCGGGGGGCACAGATACGCAGTATTTT.

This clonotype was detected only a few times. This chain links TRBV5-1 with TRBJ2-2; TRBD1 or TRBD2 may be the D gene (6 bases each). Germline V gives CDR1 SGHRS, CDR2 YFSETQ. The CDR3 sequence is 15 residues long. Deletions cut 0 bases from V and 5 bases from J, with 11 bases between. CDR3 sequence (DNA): TGCGCCAGCAGCTTGGAGCCGGGGGCGACCGGGGAGCTGTTTTTT. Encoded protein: CASSLEPGATGELFF.

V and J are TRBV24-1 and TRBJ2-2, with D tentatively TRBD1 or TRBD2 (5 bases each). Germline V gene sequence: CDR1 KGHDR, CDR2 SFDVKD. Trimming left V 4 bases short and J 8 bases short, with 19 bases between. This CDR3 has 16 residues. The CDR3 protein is CATSDGTKTVTGELFF. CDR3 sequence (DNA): TGTGCCACCAGTGACGGGACCAAAACCGTCACAGGGGAGCTGTTTTTT.

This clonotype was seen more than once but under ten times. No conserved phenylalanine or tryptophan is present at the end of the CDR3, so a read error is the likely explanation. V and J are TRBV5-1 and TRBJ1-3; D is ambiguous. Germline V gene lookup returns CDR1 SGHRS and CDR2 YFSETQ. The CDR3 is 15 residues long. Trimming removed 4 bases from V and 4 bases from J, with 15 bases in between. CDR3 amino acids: CASSPGRQGGNTIYL. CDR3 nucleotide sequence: TGCGCCAGCAGCCCCGGACGGCAAGGAGGAAACACCATATATCTT.

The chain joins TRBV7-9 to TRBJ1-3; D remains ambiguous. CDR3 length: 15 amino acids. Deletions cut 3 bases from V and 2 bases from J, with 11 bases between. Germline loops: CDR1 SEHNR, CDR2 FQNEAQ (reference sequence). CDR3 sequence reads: CASSLLGVTGNTIYF. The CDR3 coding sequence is TGTGCCAGCAGCTTGCTTGGGGTAACTGGAAACACCATATATTTT.

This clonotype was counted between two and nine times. Here the CDR3 DNA reads TGTGCCAGCAGTTTAGCCCCTGGGGCCAAAAACATTCAGTACTTC. This codes for CASSLAPGAKNIQYF. The chain employs TRBV12-3 or TRBV12-4 and TRBJ2-4; D unresolved. Deletions cut 0 bases from V and 1 base from J, with 7 bases between. This CDR3 region has 15 residues.

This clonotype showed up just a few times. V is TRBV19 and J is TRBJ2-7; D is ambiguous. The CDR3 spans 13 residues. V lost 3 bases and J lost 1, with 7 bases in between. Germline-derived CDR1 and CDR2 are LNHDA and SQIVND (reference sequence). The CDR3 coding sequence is TGTGCCAGTAGTATCACAAGGTCCTACGAGCAGTACTTC. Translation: CASSITRSYEQYF.